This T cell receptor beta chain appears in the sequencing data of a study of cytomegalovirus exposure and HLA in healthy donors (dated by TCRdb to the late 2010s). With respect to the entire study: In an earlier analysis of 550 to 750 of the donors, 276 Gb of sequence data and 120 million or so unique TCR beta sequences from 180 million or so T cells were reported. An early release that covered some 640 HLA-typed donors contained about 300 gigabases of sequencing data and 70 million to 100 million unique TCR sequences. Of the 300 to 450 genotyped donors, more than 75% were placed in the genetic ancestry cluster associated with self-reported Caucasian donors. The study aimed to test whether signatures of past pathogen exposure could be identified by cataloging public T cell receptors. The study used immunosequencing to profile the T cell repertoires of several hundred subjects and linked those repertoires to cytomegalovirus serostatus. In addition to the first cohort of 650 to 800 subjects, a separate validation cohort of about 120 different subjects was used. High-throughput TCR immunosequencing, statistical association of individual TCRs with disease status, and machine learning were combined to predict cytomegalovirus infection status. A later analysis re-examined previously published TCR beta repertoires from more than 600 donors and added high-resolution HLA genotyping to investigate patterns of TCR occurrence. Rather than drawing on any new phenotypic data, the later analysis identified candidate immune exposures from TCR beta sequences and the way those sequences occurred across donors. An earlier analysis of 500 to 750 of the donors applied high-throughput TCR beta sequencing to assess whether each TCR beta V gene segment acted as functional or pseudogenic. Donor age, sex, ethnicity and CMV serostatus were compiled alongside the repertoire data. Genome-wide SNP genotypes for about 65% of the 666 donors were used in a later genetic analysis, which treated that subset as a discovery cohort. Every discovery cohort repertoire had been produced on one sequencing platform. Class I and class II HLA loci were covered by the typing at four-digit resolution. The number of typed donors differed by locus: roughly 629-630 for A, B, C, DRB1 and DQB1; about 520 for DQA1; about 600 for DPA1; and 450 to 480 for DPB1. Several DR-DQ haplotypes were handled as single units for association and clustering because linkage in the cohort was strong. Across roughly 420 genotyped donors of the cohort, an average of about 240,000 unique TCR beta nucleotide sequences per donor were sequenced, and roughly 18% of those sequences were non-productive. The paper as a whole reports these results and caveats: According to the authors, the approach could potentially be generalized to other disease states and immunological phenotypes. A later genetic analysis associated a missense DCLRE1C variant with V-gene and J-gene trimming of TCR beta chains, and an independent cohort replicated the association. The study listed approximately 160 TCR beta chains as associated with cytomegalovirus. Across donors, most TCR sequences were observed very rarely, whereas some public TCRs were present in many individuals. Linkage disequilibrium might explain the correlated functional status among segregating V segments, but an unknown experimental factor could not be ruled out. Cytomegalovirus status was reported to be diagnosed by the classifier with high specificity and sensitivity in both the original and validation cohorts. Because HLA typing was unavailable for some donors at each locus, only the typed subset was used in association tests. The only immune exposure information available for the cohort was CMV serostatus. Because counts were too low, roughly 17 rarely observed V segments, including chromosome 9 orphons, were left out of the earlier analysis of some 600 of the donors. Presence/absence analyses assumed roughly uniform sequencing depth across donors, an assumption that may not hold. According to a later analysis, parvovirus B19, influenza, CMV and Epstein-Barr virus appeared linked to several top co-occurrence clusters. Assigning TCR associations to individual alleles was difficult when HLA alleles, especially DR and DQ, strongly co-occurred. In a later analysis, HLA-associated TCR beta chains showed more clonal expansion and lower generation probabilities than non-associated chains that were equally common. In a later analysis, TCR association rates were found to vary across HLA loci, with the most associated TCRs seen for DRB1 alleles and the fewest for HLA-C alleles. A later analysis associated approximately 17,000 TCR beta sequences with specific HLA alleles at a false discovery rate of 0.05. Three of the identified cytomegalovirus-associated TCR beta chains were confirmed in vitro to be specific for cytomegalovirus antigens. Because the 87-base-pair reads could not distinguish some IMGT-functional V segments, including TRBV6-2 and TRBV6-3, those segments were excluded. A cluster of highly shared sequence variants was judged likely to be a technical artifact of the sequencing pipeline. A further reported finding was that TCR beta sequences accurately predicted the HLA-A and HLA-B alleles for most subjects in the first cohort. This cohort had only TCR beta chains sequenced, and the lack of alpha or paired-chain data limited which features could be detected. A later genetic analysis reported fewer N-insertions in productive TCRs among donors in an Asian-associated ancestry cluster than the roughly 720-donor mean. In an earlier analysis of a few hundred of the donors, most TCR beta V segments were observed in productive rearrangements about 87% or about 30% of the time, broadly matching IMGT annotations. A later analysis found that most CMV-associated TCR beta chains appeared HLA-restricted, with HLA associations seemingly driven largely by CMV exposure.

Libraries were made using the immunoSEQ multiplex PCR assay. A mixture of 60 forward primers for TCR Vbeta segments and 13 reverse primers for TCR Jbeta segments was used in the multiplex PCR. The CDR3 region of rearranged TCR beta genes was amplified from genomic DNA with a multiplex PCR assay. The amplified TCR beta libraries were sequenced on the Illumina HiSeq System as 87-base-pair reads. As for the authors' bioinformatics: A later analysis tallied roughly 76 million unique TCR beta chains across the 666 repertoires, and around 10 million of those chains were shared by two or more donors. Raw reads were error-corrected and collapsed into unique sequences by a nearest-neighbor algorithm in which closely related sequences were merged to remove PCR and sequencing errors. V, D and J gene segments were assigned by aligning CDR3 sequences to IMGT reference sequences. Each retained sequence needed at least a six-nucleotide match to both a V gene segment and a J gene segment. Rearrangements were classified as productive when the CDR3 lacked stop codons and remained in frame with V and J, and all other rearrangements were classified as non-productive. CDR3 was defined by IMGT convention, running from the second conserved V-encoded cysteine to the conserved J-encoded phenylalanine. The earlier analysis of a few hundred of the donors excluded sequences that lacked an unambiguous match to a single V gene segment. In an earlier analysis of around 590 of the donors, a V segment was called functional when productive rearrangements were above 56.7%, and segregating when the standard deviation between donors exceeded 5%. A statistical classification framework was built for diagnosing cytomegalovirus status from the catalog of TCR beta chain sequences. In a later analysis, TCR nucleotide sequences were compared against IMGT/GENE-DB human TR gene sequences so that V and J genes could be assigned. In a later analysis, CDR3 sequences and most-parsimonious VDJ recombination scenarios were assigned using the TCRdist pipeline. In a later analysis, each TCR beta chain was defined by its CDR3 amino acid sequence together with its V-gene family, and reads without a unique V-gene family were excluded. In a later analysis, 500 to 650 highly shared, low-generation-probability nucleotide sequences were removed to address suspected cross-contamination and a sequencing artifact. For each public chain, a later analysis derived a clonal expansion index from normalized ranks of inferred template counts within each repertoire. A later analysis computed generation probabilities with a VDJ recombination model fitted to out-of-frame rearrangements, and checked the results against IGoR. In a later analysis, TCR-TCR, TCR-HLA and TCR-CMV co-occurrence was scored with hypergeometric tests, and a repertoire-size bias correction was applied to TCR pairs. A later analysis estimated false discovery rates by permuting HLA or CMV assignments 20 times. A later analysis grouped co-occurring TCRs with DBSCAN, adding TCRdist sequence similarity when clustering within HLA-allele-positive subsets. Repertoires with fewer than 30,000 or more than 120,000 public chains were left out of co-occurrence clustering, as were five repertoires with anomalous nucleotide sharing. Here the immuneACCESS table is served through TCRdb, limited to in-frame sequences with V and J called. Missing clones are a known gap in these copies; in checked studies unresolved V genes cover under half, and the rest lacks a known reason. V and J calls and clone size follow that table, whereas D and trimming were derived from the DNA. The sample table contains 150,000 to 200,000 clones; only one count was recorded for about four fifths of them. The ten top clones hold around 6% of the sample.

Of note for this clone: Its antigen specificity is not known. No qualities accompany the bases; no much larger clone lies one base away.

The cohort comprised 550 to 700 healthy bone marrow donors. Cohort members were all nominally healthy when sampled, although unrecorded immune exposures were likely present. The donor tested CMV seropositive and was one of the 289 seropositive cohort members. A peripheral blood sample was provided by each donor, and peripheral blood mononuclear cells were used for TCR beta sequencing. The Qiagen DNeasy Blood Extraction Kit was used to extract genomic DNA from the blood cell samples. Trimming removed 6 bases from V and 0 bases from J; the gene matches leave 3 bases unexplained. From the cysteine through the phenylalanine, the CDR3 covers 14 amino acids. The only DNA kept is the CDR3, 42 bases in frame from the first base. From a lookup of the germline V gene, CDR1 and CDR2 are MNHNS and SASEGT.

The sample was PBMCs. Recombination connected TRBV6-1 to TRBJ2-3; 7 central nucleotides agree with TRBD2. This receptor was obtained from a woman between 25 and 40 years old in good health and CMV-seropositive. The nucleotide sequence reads TGTGCCAGCAGGGGGGACTACAGCACAGATACGCAGTATTTT. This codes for CASRGDYSTDTQYF.